This T cell receptor (beta chain) was sequenced for a study of T cells expressing NK-cell markers. Study summary: Repertoires of TCR beta were obtained from T cells sorted as CD3+CD56+NKG2C+, CD3+CD56+NKG2C- and CD3+CD56-NKG2C+. Sequenced donors, eight in total, included seven who were HCMV-seropositive and one who was seronegative. Whole-study findings and limits: The study found dominant NKG2C+ clonotypes at roughly 1.0-8% of CD8+ T cells in roughly six donors. A handful of donors showed these clonotypes also leading the CD3+CD56-NKG2C+ fraction.

Each CDR3 protein gets one entry in TCRdb, which reprocessed the 5' RACE reads and gives no DNA. Reported are 500,000 to 700,000 distinct CDR3 sequences; the ten largest clones contain approximately 4%. The CDR3 length is 13 residues. Germline CDR1 is SGHNT and CDR2 is YYREEE (reference sequence). Notes on this clonotype: Its antigen remains unidentified.

This TCR was recovered from a young man in good health. Source material: blood T cells: a sorted CD56 or NKG2C T cell subset, CD4+ or CD8+ T cells, or bulk PBMC T cells (not recorded which). V usage is TRBV5-4 and J usage is TRBJ1-1. The CDR3 protein is CASSLLDHTEAFF. The full variable domain, its missing parts supplied by reference TRBV5-4 and TRBJ1-1, is ETGVTQSPTHLIKTRGQQVTLRCSSQSGHNTVSWYQQALGQGPQFIFQYYREEENGRGNFPPRFSGLQFPNYSSELNVNALELDDSALYLCASSLLDHTEAFFGQGTRLTVV.